A single sample is the source of the 27 T cell receptor beta chains below, sequenced in a study of T cell responses to AZD1222 COVID-19 vaccine. Some clones are missing from TCRdb's copy, which holds only in-frame ones; the method was immunoSEQ multiplex PCR. The sample lists about 140,000 clones, around 92% occurring once. This material consisted of peripheral blood, taken on day 0 of AZD1222 vaccination. The receptors stem from an adult in good health.

J is TRBJ1-5 and V is TRBV7-8, with D unclear. The V and J ends lost 2 bases and 11 bases respectively, with 13 bases between them. The V gene's germline CDR1 is SGHVS and CDR2 FQNEAQ. This CDR3 contains 13 residues. This CDR3 is CASSLREGIAQHF. CDR3 bases: TGTGCCAGCAGCTTACGGGAGGGTATAGCCCAGCATTTT.

The chain is built from TRBV6-2 or TRBV6-3 and TRBJ2-1; D call uncertain. The CDR3 spans 11 residues. V lost 6 bases, J lost 6 bases, and 6 bases lay in between. CDR1 and CDR2 (germline): MNHEY, SVGEGT. The CDR3 nucleotides are TGTGCCAGCAGCTCATCCAATGAGCAGTTCTTC. Its protein is CASSSSNEQFF.

This clone was recorded only once. The chain employs TRBV11-2 and TRBJ2-7; 8 bases fit TRBD2. The V and J ends lost 5 bases and 4 bases, in that order; junction bases with no gene match: 13. The CDR3 is 16 amino acids. Per the germline V gene, CDR1 is SGHAT and CDR2 is FQNNGV. This chain's CDR3 is CASSPIAGTWGYEQYF. Written as DNA, the CDR3 is TGTGCCAGCAGCCCGATAGCGGGAACGTGGGGTTACGAGCAGTACTTC. Using reference TRBV11-2 and TRBJ2-7 for the parts outside the CDR3, the full variable domain is EAGVAQSPRYKIIEKRQSVAFWCNPISGHATLYWYQQILGQGPKLLIQFQNNGVVDDSQLPKDRFSAERLKGVDSTLKIQPAKLEDSAVYLCASSPIAGTWGYEQYFGPGTRLTVT.

The chain recombines TRBV5-6 with TRBJ2-7; D ambiguous. This CDR3 is 15 amino acids long. Trimming took 4 bases from V and 2 from J, leaving 16 bases between them. Germline V lookup: CDR1 SGHDT, CDR2 YYEEEE. The CDR3, as DNA: TGTGCCAGCAGCACCTTGGCAGGCCGTACCTACGAGCAGTACTTC. This encodes CASSTLAGRTYEQYF.

This chain connects TRBV11-2 to TRBJ2-7, with 8 bases that match TRBD2. The V and J ends lost 4 bases and 2 bases, in that order; junction bases with no gene match: 10. The CDR3 length is 16 residues. Germline values: CDR1 SGHAT, CDR2 FQNNGV. CDR3 protein: CASSSIHGAGAYEQYF. In DNA, the CDR3 is TGTGCCAGCAGCTCAATACATGGAGCGGGGGCCTACGAGCAGTACTTC.

The chain couples TRBV6-5 to TRBJ1-1, with D perhaps TRBD1 (5 bases). The germline V and J ends were trimmed by 8 bases and 7 bases, with 14 bases remaining between them. Per the germline V gene, CDR1 is MNHEY and CDR2 is SVGAGI. The CDR3 loop spans 12 amino acids. CDR3 DNA: TGTGCCAGCCGGAAAACAACAGGTGAAGCTTTCTTT. Translated: CASRKTTGEAFF.

This sequence joins TRBV24-1 and TRBJ1-4, with 7 bases aligning to TRBD1. From germline, CDR1 is KGHDR and CDR2 SFDVKD. V dropped 9 bases and J dropped 0; count of bases not matched to a gene: 9. This CDR3 contains 16 residues. The CDR3 nucleotides are TGTGCCACCGAAGGACAGGCAAATCCAACTAATGAAAAACTGTTTTTT. As protein: CATEGQANPTNEKLFF.

This clone was picked up one time. This chain's CDR3 is CASSQLAVAGWGEQYF. Here the CDR3 DNA reads TGCGCCAGCAGCCAGCTAGCGGTAGCGGGATGGGGCGAGCAGTACTTC. The chain couples TRBV4-1 to TRBJ2-7, with 8 bases identical to TRBD2. J gave up 6 bases and V 3 bases, and 13 bases lay outside the gene matches. CDR1 is MGHRA and CDR2 is YSYEKL in the germline V gene. This CDR3 comprises 16 residues.

The V and J genes are TRBV18 and TRBJ2-3; D remains ambiguous. Trimming took off 3 bases at V and 0 bases at J, with 10 bases between the two ends. The CDR3 totals 15 residues. Germline V CDR1 and CDR2: KGHSH, LQKENI. CDR3 residues: CASSPGGASTDTQYF. Written as DNA, the CDR3 is TGTGCCAGCTCACCTGGCGGTGCTAGCACAGATACGCAGTATTTT.

This rearrangement joins TRBV4-1 to TRBJ2-2; D is unclear. The CDR3 runs 16 residues. Trimming removed 2 bases from V and 3 bases from J, with 13 bases in between. Looked up from germline, CDR1 is MGHRA and CDR2 is YSYEKL. As DNA, the CDR3 is TGCGCCAGCAGCCAATCATCAATAGGTCACACCGGGGAGCTGTTTTTT. It codes for CASSQSSIGHTGELFF.

A few counts support this clone. The chain is built from TRBV7-2 and TRBJ2-5; TRBD1 or TRBD2 may be the D gene (6 bases each). CDR1 is SGHTA and CDR2 is FQGNSA in the germline V gene. Trimming took 5 bases from V and 5 from J, leaving 15 bases between them. There are 14 residues in the CDR3. This CDR3 is CASSLGGRGETQYF. The CDR3 DNA sequence: TGTGCCAGCAGCCTGGGGGGCCGGGGTGAGACCCAGTACTTC.

The V call is TRBV2, the J call TRBJ2-7; 7 nucleotides align to TRBD1. Germline V gene sequence: CDR1 SNHLY, CDR2 FYNNEI. V trimming: 10 bases; J trimming: 0 bases; junction bases outside the gene matches: 12. The CDR3 is 15 amino acids. The chain's CDR3 is CATSERAGGSYEQYF. CDR3 DNA: TGTGCCACCTCAGAAAGGGCAGGGGGCTCCTACGAGCAGTACTTC.

This clone was observed once. This rearrangement joins TRBV7-8 to TRBJ1-2; 8 bases match TRBD1. Germline CDR1 reads SGHVS; CDR2 reads FQNEAQ. CDR3 size: 15 residues. V dropped 5 bases and J dropped 3; count of bases not matched to a gene: 8. In DNA, the CDR3 is TGTGCCAGCAGCCCAACGACAGGGGAACACTATGGCTACACCTTC. Translated, it gives CASSPTTGEHYGYTF.

The chain uses TRBV2 and TRBJ1-2, with D perhaps TRBD1 (6 bases). Between the trimmed V and J ends, which lost 6 bases and 4 bases, there was a span of 18 bases. There are 15 residues in the CDR3. From germline, CDR1 is SNHLY and CDR2 FYNNEI. The CDR3 DNA reads TGTGCCAGCAGGGTAGGGGGGGCGCAGACCTATGGCTACACCTTC. It is translated as CASRVGGAQTYGYTF.

This clone was seen only once. V usage is TRBV5-5 and J usage is TRBJ1-1, with a tentative D call TRBD1 (5 bases). Germline V lookup: CDR1 SGHKS, CDR2 YYEKEE (reference sequence). Trimming pared 0 bases from V and 0 bases from J, leaving 9 bases between. The CDR3 length is 15 residues. The CDR3 region has the DNA TGTGCCAGCAGCTTGGAGGGACGGCTGAACACTGAAGCTTTCTTT. The encoded protein is CASSLEGRLNTEAFF. The variable domain in full, completed from reference TRBV5-5 and TRBJ1-1, reads DAGVTQSPTHLIKTRGQQVTLRCSPISGHKSVSWYQQVLGQGPQFIFQYYEKEERGRGNFPDRFSARQFPNYSSELNVNALLLGDSALYLCASSLEGRLNTEAFFGQGTRLTVV.

The V and J genes are TRBV6-6 and TRBJ2-5, with a possible D match to TRBD1 (5 bases). The CDR3 length is 14 residues. Germline CDR1 MNHNY, CDR2 SVGAGI (reference sequence). Between the trimmed V and J ends, which lost 3 bases and 2 bases, there was a span of 10 bases. As DNA, the CDR3 is TGTGCCAGCAGTTATTTGGGGCCGCAAGAGACCCAGTACTTC. Its protein is CASSYLGPQETQYF.

This clone appeared a single time. This chain links TRBV5-1 with TRBJ2-1; TRBD2 matches 9 bases. Germline CDR1 reads SGHRS; CDR2 reads YFSETQ. With 4 bases clipped from V and 4 bases from J, the junction kept 3 bases outside the gene matches. The CDR3 spans 14 residues. DNA for the CDR3: TGCGCCAGCAGCACTAGCGGGCAATACAATGAGCAGTTCTTC. This codes for CASSTSGQYNEQFF.

The gene calls are TRBV6-5 and TRBJ2-2; D ambiguous. CDR1 is MNHEY and CDR2 is SVGAGI in the germline V gene. Trimming removed 3 bases at V and 1 base at J, with 3 bases between. The CDR3 runs 13 residues. CDR3 protein: CASSYLNTGELFF. In DNA, the CDR3 is TGTGCCAGCAGTTATTTGAACACCGGGGAGCTGTTTTTT.

This chain joins TRBV29-1 and TRBJ1-1; 7 bases map to TRBD1. Germline trimming cut 2 bases from V and 4 bases from J; bases unmatched to any gene: 10. This CDR3 region has 15 residues. Germline V gene lookup returns CDR1 SQVTM and CDR2 ANQGSEA. The CDR3 spells CSVEYETGISTEAFF. CDR3 sequence (DNA): TGCAGCGTTGAATATGAGACAGGGATCAGCACTGAAGCTTTCTTT.

The chain uses TRBV7-3 and TRBJ2-3; TRBD1 matches at 8 bases. The CDR3 covers 17 residues. The J segment lost 2 bases and the V segment lost 5 bases, leaving 12 bases of the junction unmatched. CDR1 and CDR2 (germline): SGHTA, FQGTGA. CDR3 coding DNA: TGTGCCAGCAGCCAAAGGCTTCCGGGACAGGCCACAGATACGCAGTATTTT. The encoded protein is CASSQRLPGQATDTQYF.

The J gene is TRBJ2-7, the V gene TRBV7-9; 9 positions match TRBD2. V lost 5 bases and J lost 0; bases outside the gene matches: 8. This CDR3 has 16 residues. CDR1 and CDR2 (germline): SEHNR, FQNEAQ (reference sequence). CDR3 loop: CASSTSRTSVSYEQYF. The CDR3 nucleotides are TGTGCCAGCAGCACCTCACGGACTAGCGTCTCCTACGAGCAGTACTTC.

This sequence joins TRBV7-2 and TRBJ1-5; a possible D gene is TRBD1 (5 bases). This CDR3 is built from 14 residues. Germline CDR1 reads SGHTA; CDR2 reads FQGNSA. The V gene lost 7 bases and the J gene lost 6 bases, with 16 bases spanning the gap. The DNA of the CDR3 is TGTGCCAGCACCGACAGACAGAACCGTCAGCCCCAGCATTTT. Amino acid sequence: CASTDRQNRQPQHF.

The chain combines TRBV9 with TRBJ2-7; TRBD1 is a possible D gene (6 bases). The CDR3 sequence is 16 residues long. Trimming pared 3 bases from V and 2 bases from J, leaving 18 bases between. Germline V lookup: CDR1 SGDLS, CDR2 YYNGEE. The CDR3 coding sequence is TGTGCCAGCAGCGCGGACGACAGGCCGGTACCCTACGAGCAGTACTTC. Its protein is CASSADDRPVPYEQYF. The variable domain in full, completed from reference TRBV9 and TRBJ2-7, reads DSGVTQTPKHLITATGQRVTLRCSPRSGDLSVYWYQQSLDQGLQFLIQYYNGEERAKGNILERFSAQQFPDLHSELNLSSLELGDSALYFCASSADDRPVPYEQYFGPGTRLTVT.

This clone was seen only once. V gene TRBV9 combines with J gene TRBJ2-2; possibly TRBD2 for D (7 bases). Trimming cost V 2 bases and J 5 bases, with 13 bases left between them. Germline lookup yields CDR1 SGDLS and CDR2 YYNGEE. The CDR3 is made up of 15 amino acids. In nucleotides, the CDR3 is TGTGCCAGCAGCGTGTCGGGGGGCTTTACCGGGGAGCTGTTTTTT. It is translated as CASSVSGGFTGELFF.

This chain connects TRBV6-2 or TRBV6-3 to TRBJ1-5; D call uncertain. Germline V CDR1 and CDR2: MNHEY, SVGEGT. The CDR3 is 14 amino acids. Trimming pared 0 bases from V and 5 bases from J, leaving 8 bases between. DNA for the CDR3: TGTGCCAGCAGTTACTCTGAGGGTTATCAGCCCCAGCATTTT. Amino acids: CASSYSEGYQPQHF.

The chain recombines TRBV19 with TRBJ1-2; TRBD1 aligns across 11 bases. V was clipped by 5 bases and J by 3 bases; unmatched bases: 5. Germline V lookup: CDR1 LNHDA, CDR2 SQIVND (reference sequence). CDR3 length equals 15 residues. CDR3 amino acids: CASSAGTGGDYGYTF. DNA for the CDR3: TGTGCCAGTAGTGCTGGGACAGGGGGTGACTATGGCTACACCTTC.

V and J are TRBV5-6 and TRBJ2-3; D unclear. CDR3 length: 13 amino acids. Germline CDR1 is SGHDT and CDR2 is YYEEEE. The germline V and J ends were trimmed by 2 bases and 7 bases, with 11 bases remaining between them. The CDR3 nucleotides read TGTGCCAGCAGCTTAGAGAGGAGAAATACGCAGTATTTT. Translating it yields CASSLERRNTQYF.